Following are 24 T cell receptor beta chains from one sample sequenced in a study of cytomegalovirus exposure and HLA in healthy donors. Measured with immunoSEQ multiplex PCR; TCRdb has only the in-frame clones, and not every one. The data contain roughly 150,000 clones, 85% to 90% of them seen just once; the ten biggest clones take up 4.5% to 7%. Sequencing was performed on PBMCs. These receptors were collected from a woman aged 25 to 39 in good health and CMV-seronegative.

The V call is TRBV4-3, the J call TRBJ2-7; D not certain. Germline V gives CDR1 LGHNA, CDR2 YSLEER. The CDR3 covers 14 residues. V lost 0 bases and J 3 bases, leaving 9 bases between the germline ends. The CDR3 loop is CASSQDSSGYEQYF. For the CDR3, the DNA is TGCGCCAGCAGCCAAGATTCTAGTGGCTACGAGCAGTACTTC.

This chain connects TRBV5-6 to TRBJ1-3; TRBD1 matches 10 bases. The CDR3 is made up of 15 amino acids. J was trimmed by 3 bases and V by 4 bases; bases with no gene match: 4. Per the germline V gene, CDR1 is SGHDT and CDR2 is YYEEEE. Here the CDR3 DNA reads TGTGCCAGCAGCGACAGGGGGCCCGTTGGAAACACCATATATTTT. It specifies CASSDRGPVGNTIYF.

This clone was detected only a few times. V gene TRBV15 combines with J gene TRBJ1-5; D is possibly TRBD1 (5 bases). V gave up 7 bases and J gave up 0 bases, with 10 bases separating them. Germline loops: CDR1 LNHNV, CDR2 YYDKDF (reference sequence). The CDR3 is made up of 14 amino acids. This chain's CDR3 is CATTDRNSNQPQHF. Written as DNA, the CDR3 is TGTGCCACCACCGACAGAAATAGCAATCAGCCCCAGCATTTT.

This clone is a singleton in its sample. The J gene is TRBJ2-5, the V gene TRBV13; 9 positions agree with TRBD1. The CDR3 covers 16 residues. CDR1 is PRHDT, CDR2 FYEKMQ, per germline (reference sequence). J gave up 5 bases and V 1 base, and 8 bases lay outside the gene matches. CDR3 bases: TGTGCCAGCAGCTTAGCTAGGACAGGGGCTGGGGAGACCCAGTACTTC. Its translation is CASSLARTGAGETQYF. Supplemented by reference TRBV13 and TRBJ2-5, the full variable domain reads AAGVIQSPRHLIKEKRETATLKCYPIPRHDTVYWYQQGPGQDPQFLISFYEKMQSDKGSIPDRFSAQQFSDYHSELNMSSLELGDSALYFCASSLARTGAGETQYFGPGTRLLVL.

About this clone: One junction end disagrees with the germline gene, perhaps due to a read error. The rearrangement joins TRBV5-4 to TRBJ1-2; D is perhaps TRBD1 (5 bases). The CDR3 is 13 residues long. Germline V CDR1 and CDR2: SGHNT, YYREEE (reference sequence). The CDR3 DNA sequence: TGTGCCAGCAGCACCCTTCCCGCAGGGAGATATATATTC. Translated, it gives CASSTLPAGRYIF.

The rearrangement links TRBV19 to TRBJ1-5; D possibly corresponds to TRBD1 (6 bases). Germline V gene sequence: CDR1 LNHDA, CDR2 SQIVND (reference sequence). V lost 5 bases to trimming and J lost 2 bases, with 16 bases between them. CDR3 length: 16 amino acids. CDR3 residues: CASSPRTGMGNQPQHF. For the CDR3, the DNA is TGTGCCAGTAGTCCTCGAACAGGGATGGGCAATCAGCCCCAGCATTTT.

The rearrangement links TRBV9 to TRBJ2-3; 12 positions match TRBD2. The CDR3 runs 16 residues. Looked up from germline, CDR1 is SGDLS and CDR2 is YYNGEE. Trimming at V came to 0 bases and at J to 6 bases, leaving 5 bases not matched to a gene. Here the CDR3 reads CASSVETSGSRDTQYF. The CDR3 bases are TGTGCCAGCAGCGTAGAGACTAGCGGGAGTCGCGATACGCAGTATTTT.

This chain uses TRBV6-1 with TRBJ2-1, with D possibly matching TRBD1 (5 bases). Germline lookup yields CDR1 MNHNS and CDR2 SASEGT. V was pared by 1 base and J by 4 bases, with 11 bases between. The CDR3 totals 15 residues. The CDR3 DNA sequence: TGTGCCAGCAGTGAAGGGACACAGCATTACAATGAGCAGTTCTTC. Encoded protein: CASSEGTQHYNEQFF.

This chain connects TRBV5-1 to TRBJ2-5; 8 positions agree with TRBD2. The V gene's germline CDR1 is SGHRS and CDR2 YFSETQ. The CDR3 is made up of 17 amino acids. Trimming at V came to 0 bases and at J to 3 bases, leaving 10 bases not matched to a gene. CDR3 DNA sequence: TGCGCCAGCAGCTTGGATCGGGGGGGTTCTAGCGAAGAGACCCAGTACTTC. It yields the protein CASSLDRGGSSEETQYF.

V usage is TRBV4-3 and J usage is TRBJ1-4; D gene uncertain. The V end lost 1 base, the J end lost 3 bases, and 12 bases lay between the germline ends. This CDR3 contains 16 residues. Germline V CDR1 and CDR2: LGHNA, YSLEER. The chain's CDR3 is CASSQVLGVANEKLFF. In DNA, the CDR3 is TGCGCCAGCAGCCAAGTTCTCGGGGTGGCTAATGAAAAACTGTTTTTT.

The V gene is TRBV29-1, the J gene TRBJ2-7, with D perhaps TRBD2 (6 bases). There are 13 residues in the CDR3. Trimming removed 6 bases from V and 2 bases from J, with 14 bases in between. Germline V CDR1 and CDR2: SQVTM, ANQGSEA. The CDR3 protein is CSVKGGGAYEQYF. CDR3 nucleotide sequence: TGCAGCGTCAAAGGCGGCGGGGCCTACGAGCAGTACTTC.

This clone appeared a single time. This CDR3 reads CAWNGDGYTF. Here the CDR3 DNA reads TGTGCCTGGAATGGGGACGGCTACACCTTC. The rearrangement uses TRBV30 and TRBJ1-2, with D perhaps matching TRBD1 (5 bases). The CDR3 covers 10 residues. V was trimmed by 4 bases and J by 8 bases, leaving 8 bases between them. The germline gives CDR1 GTSNPN, CDR2 SVGIG (reference sequence).

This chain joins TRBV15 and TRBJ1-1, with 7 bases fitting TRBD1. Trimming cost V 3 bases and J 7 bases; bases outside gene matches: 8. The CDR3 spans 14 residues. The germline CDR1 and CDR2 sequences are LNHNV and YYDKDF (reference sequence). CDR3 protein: CATSSQTGRREAFF. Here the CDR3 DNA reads TGTGCCACCAGCAGCCAGACAGGGAGGCGTGAAGCTTTCTTT.

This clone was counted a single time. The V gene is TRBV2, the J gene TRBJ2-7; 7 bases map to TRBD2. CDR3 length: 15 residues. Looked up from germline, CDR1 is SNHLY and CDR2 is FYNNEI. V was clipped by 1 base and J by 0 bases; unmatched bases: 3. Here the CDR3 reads CASSEGRGISYEQYF. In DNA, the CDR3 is TGTGCCAGCAGTGAAGGGCGGGGGATCTCCTACGAGCAGTACTTC.

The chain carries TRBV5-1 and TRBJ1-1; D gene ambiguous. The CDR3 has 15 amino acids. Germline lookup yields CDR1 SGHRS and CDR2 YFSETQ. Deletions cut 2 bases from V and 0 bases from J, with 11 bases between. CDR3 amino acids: CASSLLDKMNTEAFF. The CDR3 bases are TGCGCCAGCAGCTTATTGGATAAGATGAACACTGAAGCTTTCTTT.

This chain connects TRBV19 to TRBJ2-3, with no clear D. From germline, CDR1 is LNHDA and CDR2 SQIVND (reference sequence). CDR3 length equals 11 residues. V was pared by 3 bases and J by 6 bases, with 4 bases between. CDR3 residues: CASSIWDTQYF. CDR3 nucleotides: TGTGCCAGTAGTATTTGGGATACGCAGTATTTT.

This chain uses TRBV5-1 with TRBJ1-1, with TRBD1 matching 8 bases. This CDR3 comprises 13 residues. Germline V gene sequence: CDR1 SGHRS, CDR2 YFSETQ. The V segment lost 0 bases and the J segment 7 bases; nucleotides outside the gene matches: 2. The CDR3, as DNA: TGCGCCAGCAGCTTGGATGGGACAGGTGAAGCTTTCTTT. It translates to CASSLDGTGEAFF.

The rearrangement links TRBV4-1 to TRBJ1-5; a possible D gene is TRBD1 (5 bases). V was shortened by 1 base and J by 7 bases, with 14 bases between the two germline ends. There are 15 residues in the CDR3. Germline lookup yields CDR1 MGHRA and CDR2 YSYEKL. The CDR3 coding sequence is TGCGCCAGCAGCCAAGCATCGGGGCGTTCCCAGCCCCAGCATTTT. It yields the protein CASSQASGRSQPQHF.

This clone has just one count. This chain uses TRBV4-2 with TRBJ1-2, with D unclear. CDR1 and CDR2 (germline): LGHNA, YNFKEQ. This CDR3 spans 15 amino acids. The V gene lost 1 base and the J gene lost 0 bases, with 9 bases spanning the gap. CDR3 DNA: TGTGCCAGCAGCCAAGGGTTATTTGCTAACTATGGCTACACCTTC. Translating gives CASSQGLFANYGYTF.

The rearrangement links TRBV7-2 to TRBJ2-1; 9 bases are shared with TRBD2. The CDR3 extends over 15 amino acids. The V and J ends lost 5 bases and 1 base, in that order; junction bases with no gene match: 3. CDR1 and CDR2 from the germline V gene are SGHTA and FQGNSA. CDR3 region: CASSISGRSYNEQFF. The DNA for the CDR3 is TGTGCCAGCAGCATTAGCGGGAGATCCTACAATGAGCAGTTCTTC. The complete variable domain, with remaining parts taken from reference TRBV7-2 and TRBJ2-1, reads GAGVSQSPSNKVTEKGKDVELRCDPISGHTALYWYRQSLGQGLEFLIYFQGNSAPDKSGLPSDRFSAERTGGSVSTLTIQRTQQEDSAVYLCASSISGRSYNEQFFGPGTRLTVL.

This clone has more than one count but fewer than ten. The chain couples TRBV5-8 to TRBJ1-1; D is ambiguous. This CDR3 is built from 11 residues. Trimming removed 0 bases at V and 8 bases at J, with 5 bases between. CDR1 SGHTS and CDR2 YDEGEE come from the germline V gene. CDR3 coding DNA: TGTGCCAGCAGCTTGGTCGCCGAAGCTTTCTTT. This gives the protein CASSLVAEAFF.

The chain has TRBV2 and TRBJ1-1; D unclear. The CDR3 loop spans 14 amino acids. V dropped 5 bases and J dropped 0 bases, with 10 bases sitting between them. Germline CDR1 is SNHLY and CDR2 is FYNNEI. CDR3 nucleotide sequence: TGTGCCAGCAGTACCACTCAAGTGAACACTGAAGCTTTCTTT. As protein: CASSTTQVNTEAFF. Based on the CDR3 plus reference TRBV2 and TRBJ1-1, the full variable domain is EPEVTQTPSHQVTQMGQEVILRCVPISNHLYFYWYRQILGQKVEFLVSFYNNEISEKSEIFDDQFSVERPDGSNFTLKIRSTKLEDSAMYFCASSTTQVNTEAFFGQGTRLTVV.

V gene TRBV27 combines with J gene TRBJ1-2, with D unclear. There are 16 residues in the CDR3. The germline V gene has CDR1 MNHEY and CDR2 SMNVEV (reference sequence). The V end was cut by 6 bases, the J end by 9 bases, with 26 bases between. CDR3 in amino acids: CASSRAGIDRFISYTF. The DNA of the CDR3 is TGTGCCAGCAGCCGAGCCGGGATCGACCGGTTTATTAGCTACACCTTC.

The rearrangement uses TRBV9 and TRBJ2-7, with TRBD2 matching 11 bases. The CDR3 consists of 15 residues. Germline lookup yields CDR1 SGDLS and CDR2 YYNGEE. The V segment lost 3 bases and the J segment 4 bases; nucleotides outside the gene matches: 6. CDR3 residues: CASSAGTSGSYEQYF. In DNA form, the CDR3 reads TGTGCCAGCAGCGCCGGGACTAGCGGTTCTTACGAGCAGTACTTC.